This TCR beta chain comes out of a study of blood T cells in healthy people across ages (dated by TCRdb to the mid-2010s). Broadly, across the study: In model experiments, roughly one uniquely barcoded TCR beta cDNA molecule per two T cells was captured by template switching. Using deep sequencing normalized with unique cDNA molecular identifiers, the study measured how TCR beta repertoire diversity changes with age. Four age groups were formed from the donors: young (average approximately 16 years), middle-aged (around 40), aged (under 70) and long-lived (82). Donors of different ages were randomly distributed across sequencing lanes to avoid experimental bias. The study analyzed two additional independent replicas of 1 million unique cDNA reads from the same blood draw for two donors, one aged 18 to 29 and one aged 80 or older.

V is cut by 4 bases and J by 4 bases, and the space between the germline ends is 9 bases. Including cysteine and phenylalanine, the CDR3 has 13 amino acids. The kept DNA is CDR3 alone, 39 bases in frame from the first base. The germline V gene sets CDR1 to WSHSY and CDR2 to SAAADI. The approximately 41 donors, aged about 6 to 100 years, were systemically healthy Caucasian individuals from Russia. Ten milliliters of peripheral blood were drawn from each donor into EDTA-treated Vacutainer tubes. Ficoll-Paque density-gradient centrifugation was used to isolate PBMCs, with at least 6.5 million per sample. Trizol reagent was used to extract total RNA from PBMCs, with at least 5 micrograms per sample. For every donor, flow cytometry on a PBMC aliquot measured the percentage of naive CD45RAhigh/CD27high T cells. About this clonotype itself: Its antigen target is currently unknown. No base-level quality is on record; no much larger clone is a single base apart.

Results the study describes overall, beyond this receptor: Observed TCR beta diversity correlated strongly with the percentage of naive T cells measured by flow cytometry. Observed TCR beta diversity per million T cells fell roughly linearly with age, and a significant reduction was already apparent by age about 43. Total diversity estimates from one million sequenced T cells were considered lower bounds and underestimates. The CMV infection status of donors was not known, potentially confounding age-related changes in expanded clonotypes. Compared with the aged group, the long-lived group had more naive CD4+ T cells, fewer expanded clones and increased TCR diversity, a pattern suggesting age selection. Conclusive comparison of naive and antigen-experienced compartments was prevented by the profiling of bulk unsorted PBMCs.

The method was 5' RACE. Sequencer: Illumina HiSeq 2500. A second PCR of roughly 7 to 11 cycles was performed with a sample-barcoded 5' primer and a J-beta primer mix. A template-switch 5' adaptor carrying 12 random nucleotides introduced a unique molecular identifier onto each TCR beta cDNA molecule. At least 3 million CDR3-containing paired-end reads were obtained from each sample. First-strand cDNA synthesis was performed from all RNA using the Mint cDNA synthesis kit, with priming by a TRBC-specific oligonucleotide. After uracil-DNA glycosylase treatment, a first 18-cycle PCR used universal primers M1SS and BC2_uni_R on all cDNA. Regarding the original processing steps: Normalization of each sample was performed by random selection of 1 million high-quality reads, each carrying a distinct molecular identifier. Instead of being binned into consensus sequences, reads with shared molecular identifiers were discarded. CDR3 identification, clonotype clustering and error correction used MiTCR with a Q25 quality threshold and the strictest error-elimination algorithm. Lower-bound total TCR beta diversity was estimated with a nonparametric unseen species model using Euler transformation. TCRdb trimmed the raw reads at Q25, called clones with MiXCR and kept productive beta chains. One record per CDR3 amino acid sequence lists the most common genes and DNA. For this entry, the V and J calls and clone size follow TCRdb and not the study's own pipeline. The sample table lists about 780,000 distinct CDR3 sequences, about 47% of them with a count of one. Of the sample, around a sixth falls within the top ten clones.

The V gene is TRBV10-2 and the J gene is TRBJ2-3, with TRBD2 perhaps the D gene, on 5 matching bases. The origin of this receptor is a man older than 75 in good health. The sequenced sample was blood. CDR3 sequence: CASSGEGSDTQYF. In nucleotides, the sequence is TGCGCCAGCAGTGGAGAGGGTTCAGATACGCAGTATTTT.